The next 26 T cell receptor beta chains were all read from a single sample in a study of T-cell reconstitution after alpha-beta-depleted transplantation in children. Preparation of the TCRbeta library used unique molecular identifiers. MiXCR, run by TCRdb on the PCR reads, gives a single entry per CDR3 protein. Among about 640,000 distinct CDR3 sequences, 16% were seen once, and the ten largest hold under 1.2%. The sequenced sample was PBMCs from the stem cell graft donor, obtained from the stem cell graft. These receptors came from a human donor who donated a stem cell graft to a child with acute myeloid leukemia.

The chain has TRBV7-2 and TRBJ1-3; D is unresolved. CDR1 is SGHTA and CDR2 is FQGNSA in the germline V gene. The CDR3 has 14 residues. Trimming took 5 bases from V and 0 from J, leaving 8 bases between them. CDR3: CASSPEVSGNTIYF. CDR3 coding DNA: TGTGCCAGCAGCCCGGAGGTCTCTGGAAACACCATATATTTT.

CDR3 region: CARGPGQNSNQPQHF. The CDR3 nucleotides read TGTGCCAGGGGCCCTGGACAGAATAGCAATCAGCCCCAGCATTTT. The chain carries TRBV4-2 and TRBJ1-5, with D possibly matching TRBD1 (6 bases). V lost 9 bases, J lost 0 bases, and 15 bases lay in between. Germline values: CDR1 LGHNA, CDR2 YNFKEQ. The CDR3 is 15 amino acids.

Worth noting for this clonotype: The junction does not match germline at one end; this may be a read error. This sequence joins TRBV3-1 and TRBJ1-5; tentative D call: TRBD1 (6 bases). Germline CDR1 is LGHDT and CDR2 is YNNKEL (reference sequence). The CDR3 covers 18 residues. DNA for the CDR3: TGTGCCATCAGCCTTTCCCTGGACAGCCTACATCCTGGGCAGCCCCAGCATTTT. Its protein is CAISLSLDSLHPGQPQHF.

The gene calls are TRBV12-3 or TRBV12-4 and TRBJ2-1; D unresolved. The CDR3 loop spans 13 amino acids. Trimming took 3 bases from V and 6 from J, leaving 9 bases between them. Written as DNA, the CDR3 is TGTGCCAGCAGTTTTGGATGGGGCAATGAGCAGTTCTTC. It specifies CASSFGWGNEQFF.

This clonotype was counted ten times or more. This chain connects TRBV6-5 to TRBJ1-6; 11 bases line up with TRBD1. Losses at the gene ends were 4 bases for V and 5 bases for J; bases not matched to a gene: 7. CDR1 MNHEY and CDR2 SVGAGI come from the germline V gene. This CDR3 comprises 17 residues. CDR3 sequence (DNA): TGTGCCAGCAGTTCCGGGACAGGGGGTCCCAATAATTCACCCCTCCACTTT. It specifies CASSSGTGGPNNSPLHF.

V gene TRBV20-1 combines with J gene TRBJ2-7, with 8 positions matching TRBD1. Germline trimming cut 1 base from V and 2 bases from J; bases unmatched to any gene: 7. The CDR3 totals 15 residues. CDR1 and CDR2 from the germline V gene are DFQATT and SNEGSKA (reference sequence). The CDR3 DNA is TGCAGTGCTAGAGCCACCGGGACAGGAACCTACGAGCAGTACTTC. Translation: CSARATGTGTYEQYF.

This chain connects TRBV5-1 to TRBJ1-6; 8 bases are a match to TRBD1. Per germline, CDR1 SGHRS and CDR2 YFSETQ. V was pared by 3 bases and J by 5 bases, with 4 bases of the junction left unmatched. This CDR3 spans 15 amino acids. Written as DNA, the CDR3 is TGCGCCAGCAGCTCGACAGGGGCTGATAATTCACCCCTCCACTTT. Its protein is CASSSTGADNSPLHF.

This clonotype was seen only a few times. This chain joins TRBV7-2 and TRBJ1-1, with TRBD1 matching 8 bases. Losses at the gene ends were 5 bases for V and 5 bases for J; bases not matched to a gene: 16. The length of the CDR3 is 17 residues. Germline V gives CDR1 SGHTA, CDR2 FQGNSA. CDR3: CASSENPGGGGSTEAFF. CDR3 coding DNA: TGTGCCAGCAGCGAAAATCCAGGGGGCGGGGGCAGTACTGAAGCTTTCTTT.

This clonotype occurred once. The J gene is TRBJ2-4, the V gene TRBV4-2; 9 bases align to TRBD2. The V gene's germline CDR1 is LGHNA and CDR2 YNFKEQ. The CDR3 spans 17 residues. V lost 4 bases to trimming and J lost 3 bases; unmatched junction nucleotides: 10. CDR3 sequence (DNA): TGTGCCAGCAGCCGAGAATTAGCGGGGGTAGGCAAAAACATTCAGTACTTC. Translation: CASSRELAGVGKNIQYF.

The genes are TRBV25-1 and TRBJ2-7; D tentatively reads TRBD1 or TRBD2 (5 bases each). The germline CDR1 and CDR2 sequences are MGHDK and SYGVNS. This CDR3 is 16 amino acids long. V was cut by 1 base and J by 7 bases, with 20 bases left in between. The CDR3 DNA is TGTGCCAGCAGTGAATCCGGGGCTCGACAGTTGGGGGAGCAGTACTTC. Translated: CASSESGARQLGEQYF.

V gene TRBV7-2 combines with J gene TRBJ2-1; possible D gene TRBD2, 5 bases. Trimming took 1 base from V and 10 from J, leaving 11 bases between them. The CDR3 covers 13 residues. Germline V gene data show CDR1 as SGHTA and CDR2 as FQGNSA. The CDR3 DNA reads TGTGCCAGCAGCTTAGAGTATTCGGGGGAGCAGTTCTTC. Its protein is CASSLEYSGEQFF.

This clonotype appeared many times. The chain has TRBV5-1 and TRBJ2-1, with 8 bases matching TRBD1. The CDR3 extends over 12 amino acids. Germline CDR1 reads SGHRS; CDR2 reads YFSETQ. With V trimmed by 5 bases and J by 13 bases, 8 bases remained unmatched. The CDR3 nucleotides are TGCGCCAGCAGTCACGGACAGGGCGATCAGTTCTTC. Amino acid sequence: CASSHGQGDQFF. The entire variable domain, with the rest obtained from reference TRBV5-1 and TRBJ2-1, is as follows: KAGVTQTPRYLIKTRGQQVTLSCSPISGHRSVSWYQQTPGQGLQFLFEYFSETQRNKGNFPGRFSGRQFSNSRSEMNVSTLELGDSALYLCASSHGQGDQFFGPGTRLTVL.

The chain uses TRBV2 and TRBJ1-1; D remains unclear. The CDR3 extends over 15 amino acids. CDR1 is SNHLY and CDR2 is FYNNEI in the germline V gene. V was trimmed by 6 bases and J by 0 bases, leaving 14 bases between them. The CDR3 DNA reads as TGTGCCAGCAGGAGTTTAGGTCCTTTGAACACTGAAGCTTTCTTT. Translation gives CASRSLGPLNTEAFF.

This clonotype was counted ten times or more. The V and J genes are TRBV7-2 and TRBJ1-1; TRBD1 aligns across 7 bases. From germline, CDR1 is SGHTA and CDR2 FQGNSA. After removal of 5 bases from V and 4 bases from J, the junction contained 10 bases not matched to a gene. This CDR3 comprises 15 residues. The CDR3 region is CASSPYAGGSTEAFF. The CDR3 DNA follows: TGTGCCAGCAGCCCTTACGCAGGGGGGAGCACTGAAGCTTTCTTT.

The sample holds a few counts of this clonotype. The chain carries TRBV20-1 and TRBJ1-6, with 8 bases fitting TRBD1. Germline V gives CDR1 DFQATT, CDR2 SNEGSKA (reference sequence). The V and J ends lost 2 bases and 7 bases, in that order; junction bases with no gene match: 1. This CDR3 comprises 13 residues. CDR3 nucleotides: TGCAGTGCTAGAAACAGGGGGAATTCACCCCTCCACTTT. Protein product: CSARNRGNSPLHF.

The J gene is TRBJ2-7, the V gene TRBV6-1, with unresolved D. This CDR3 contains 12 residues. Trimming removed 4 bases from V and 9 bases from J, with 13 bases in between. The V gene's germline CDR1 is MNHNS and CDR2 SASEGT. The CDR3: CASSAASSGQYV. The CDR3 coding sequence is TGTGCCAGCAGTGCGGCCTCATCGGGGCAGTACGTC.

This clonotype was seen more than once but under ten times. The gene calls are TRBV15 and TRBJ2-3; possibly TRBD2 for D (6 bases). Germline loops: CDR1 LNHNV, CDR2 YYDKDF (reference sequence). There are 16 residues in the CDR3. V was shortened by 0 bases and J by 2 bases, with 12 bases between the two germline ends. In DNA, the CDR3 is TGTGCCACCAGCAGAGAAGGGACTCTCTTCACAGATACGCAGTATTTT. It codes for CATSREGTLFTDTQYF.

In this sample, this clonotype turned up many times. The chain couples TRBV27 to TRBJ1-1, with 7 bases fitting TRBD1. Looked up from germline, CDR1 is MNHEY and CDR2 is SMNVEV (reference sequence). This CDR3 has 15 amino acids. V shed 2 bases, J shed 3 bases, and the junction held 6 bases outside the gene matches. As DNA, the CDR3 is TGTGCCAGCAGTTTACTACAGGGGATGGACACTGAAGCTTTCTTT. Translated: CASSLLQGMDTEAFF.

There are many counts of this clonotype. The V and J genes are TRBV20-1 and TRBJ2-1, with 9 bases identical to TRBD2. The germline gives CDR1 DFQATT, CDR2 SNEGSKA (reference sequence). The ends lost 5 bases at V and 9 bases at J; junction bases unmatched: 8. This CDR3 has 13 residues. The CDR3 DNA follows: TGCAGTGCTTTCACTAGCGGGTCCGGTGAGCAGTTCTTC. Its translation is CSAFTSGSGEQFF.

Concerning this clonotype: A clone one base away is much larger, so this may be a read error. DNA of the CDR3: TGCAGTGCTGGGATGGGTGGGGAGCTGTTTTTT. Translated: CSAGMGGELFF. V is TRBV20-1 and J is TRBJ2-2; D not resolved. Trimming left V 5 bases short and J 8 bases short, with 9 bases between. The CDR3 sequence is 11 residues long. CDR1 is DFQATT, CDR2 SNEGSKA, per germline (reference sequence).

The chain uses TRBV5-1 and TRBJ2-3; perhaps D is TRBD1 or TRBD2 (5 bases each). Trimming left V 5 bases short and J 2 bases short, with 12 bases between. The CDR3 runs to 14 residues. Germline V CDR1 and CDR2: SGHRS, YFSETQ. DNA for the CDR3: TGCGCCAGCAGTCCGGGGACGCTCACAGATACGCAGTATTTT. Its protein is CASSPGTLTDTQYF.

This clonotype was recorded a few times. Written as DNA, the CDR3 is TGTGCCAGCAGCTTAATATGGGGACAGGGGACTTCTCACTCCTACAATGAGCAGTTCTTC. Residues: CASSLIWGQGTSHSYNEQFF. V usage is TRBV7-6 and J usage is TRBJ2-1; 10 bases line up with TRBD1. Looked up from germline, CDR1 is SGHVS and CDR2 is FNYEAQ. The CDR3 has 20 residues. J gave up 0 bases and V 2 bases, and 13 bases lay outside the gene matches.

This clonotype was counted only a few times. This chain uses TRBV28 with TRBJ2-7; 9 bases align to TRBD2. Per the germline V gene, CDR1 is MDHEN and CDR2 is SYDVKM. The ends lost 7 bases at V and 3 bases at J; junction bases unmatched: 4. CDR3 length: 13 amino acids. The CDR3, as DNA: TGTGCCAGCAAAGGACTAGCGAACTACGAGCAGTACGTC. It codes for CASKGLANYEQYV.

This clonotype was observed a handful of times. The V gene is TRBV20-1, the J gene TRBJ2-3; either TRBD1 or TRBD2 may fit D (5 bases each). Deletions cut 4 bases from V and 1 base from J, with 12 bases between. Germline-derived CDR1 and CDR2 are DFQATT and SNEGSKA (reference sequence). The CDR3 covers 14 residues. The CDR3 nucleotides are TGCAGTGCTAAGCTTGGGACCGGCACAGATACGCAGTATTTT. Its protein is CSAKLGTGTDTQYF.

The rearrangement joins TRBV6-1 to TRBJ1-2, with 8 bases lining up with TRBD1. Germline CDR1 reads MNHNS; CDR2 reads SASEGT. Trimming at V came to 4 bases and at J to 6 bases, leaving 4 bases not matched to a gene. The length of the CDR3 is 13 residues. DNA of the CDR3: TGTGCCAGCAGTGCCGACAGGGGCGATGGCTACACCTTC. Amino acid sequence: CASSADRGDGYTF.

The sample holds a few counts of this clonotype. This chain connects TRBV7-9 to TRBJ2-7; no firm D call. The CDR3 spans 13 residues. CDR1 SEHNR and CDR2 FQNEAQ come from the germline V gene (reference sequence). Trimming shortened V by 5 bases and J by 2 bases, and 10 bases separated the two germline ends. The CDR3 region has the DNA TGTGCCAGCAGCCCCCAAAGAACCTACGAGCAGTACTTC. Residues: CASSPQRTYEQYF.